These 13 T cell receptor beta chains came from one sample sequenced in a study of blood T cell repertoires in COVID-19. Using immunoSEQ multiplex PCR, the repertoire was profiled, and TCRdb retains in-frame clones only, with some absent. The sample includes about 300,000 clones, about 93% of them seen just once. Sequencing was performed on peripheral blood. Source of these receptors: a woman between 25 and 40 years old with COVID-19, enrolled during active disease.

The chain has TRBV5-1 and TRBJ2-3; D gene uncertain. V was pared by 1 base and J by 0 bases, with 12 bases between. The germline CDR1 and CDR2 sequences are SGHRS and YFSETQ. The CDR3 extends over 16 amino acids. The CDR3 DNA reads TGCGCCAGCAGCTTGCAAGCAGGTTCTAGCACAGATACGCAGTATTTT. Its translation: CASSLQAGSSTDTQYF.

This clone came up a few times. The genes are TRBV5-8 and TRBJ2-1, with 7 bases that match TRBD2. J was trimmed by 9 bases and V by 0 bases; bases with no gene match: 3. The CDR3 extends over 13 amino acids. The germline V gene encodes CDR1 SGHTS and CDR2 YDEGEE. The CDR3 DNA reads as TGTGCCAGCAGCTTGGTGGGGGGGACTGAGCAGTTCTTC. It specifies CASSLVGGTEQFF.

The rearrangement joins TRBV10-3 to TRBJ1-5, with TRBD1 as a possible D gene (5 bases). This CDR3 region has 15 residues. Per the germline V gene, CDR1 is ENHRY and CDR2 is SYGVKD. With 4 bases removed from V and 7 bases from J, the gap between germline ends came to 17 bases. This CDR3 is CAISGTEIGGQPQHF. The CDR3 DNA follows: TGTGCCATCAGTGGGACCGAAATCGGGGGGCAGCCCCAGCATTTT.

The V gene is TRBV7-3, the J gene TRBJ2-2; 10 nucleotides align to TRBD1. The junction had 4 bases not matched to a gene; V was cut back by 2 bases and J by 4 bases. In germline, CDR1 is SGHTA, CDR2 FQGTGA. The CDR3 is 16 amino acids. Here the CDR3 reads CASSLRGTGVTGELFF. The CDR3 DNA sequence: TGTGCCAGCAGCTTACGAGGGACAGGGGTCACCGGGGAGCTGTTTTTT.

There are a few counts of this clone. V is TRBV20-1 and J is TRBJ1-2; no clear D. CDR1 and CDR2 from the germline V gene are DFQATT and SNEGSKA (reference sequence). CDR3 length equals 11 residues. CDR3 protein: CSPMGREGYTF. In DNA, the CDR3 is TGCAGCCCGATGGGGAGGGAAGGCTACACCTTC.

This chain connects TRBV7-9 to TRBJ2-5, with 10 positions matching TRBD2. Germline V gene lookup returns CDR1 SEHNR and CDR2 FQNEAQ (reference sequence). J lost 5 bases, V lost 5 bases, and 14 bases had no gene match. This CDR3 comprises 17 residues. The CDR3 loop is CASSPPSGRAWGETQYF. The DNA of the CDR3 is TGTGCCAGCAGCCCCCCCAGCGGGAGGGCCTGGGGGGAGACCCAGTACTTC.

The chain employs TRBV28 and TRBJ1-1; D perhaps matches TRBD1 (5 bases). Germline lookup yields CDR1 MDHEN and CDR2 SYDVKM. V dropped 5 bases and J dropped 4 bases, with 23 bases sitting between them. The CDR3 consists of 17 residues. CDR3 DNA: TGTGCCAGCAGTCCGATCCTCGGTGGGGGGATAGGCACTGAAGCTTTCTTT. Protein sequence: CASSPILGGGIGTEAFF. Based on the CDR3 plus reference TRBV28 and TRBJ1-1, the full variable domain is DVKVTQSSRYLVKRTGEKVFLECVQDMDHENMFWYRQDPGLGLRLIYFSYDVKMKEKGDIPEGYSVSREKKERFSLILESASTNQTSMYLCASSPILGGGIGTEAFFGQGTRLTVV.

This chain links TRBV28 with TRBJ2-3; 12 nucleotides align to TRBD2. Per the germline V gene, CDR1 is MDHEN and CDR2 is SYDVKM. V lost 2 bases, J lost 0 bases, and 6 bases stayed unmatched. This CDR3 has 18 amino acids. The CDR3 reads CASSLRLAGVVSTDTQYF. The CDR3 region has the DNA TGTGCCAGCAGTTTACGACTAGCGGGGGTGGTTAGCACAGATACGCAGTATTTT.

The chain joins TRBV5-1 to TRBJ2-7; perhaps TRBD2 as D (6 bases). The CDR3 spans 14 residues. With 1 base removed from V and 0 bases from J, the gap between germline ends came to 8 bases. Germline-derived CDR1 and CDR2 are SGHRS and YFSETQ. CDR3 sequence (DNA): TGCGCCAGCAGCTTGCGGGGAGGCTCCTACGAGCAGTACTTC. This sequence encodes CASSLRGGSYEQYF.

J is TRBJ2-3 and V is TRBV21-1; whether TRBD1, the table's D call, matches the DNA was not checked. TRBV21-1 is shown as a pseudogene. This CDR3 has 16 amino acids. This chain's CDR3 is CASSPLGQGLTDTQYF. Here the CDR3 DNA reads TGTGCCAGCAGCCCCCTGGGACAGGGACTAACAGATACGCAGTATTTT.

The rearrangement uses TRBV7-2 and TRBJ2-7, with 10 bases matching TRBD2. The CDR3 spans 16 residues. V dropped 5 bases and J dropped 4; count of bases not matched to a gene: 11. CDR1 SGHTA and CDR2 FQGNSA come from the germline V gene. CDR3 bases: TGTGCCAGCAGCCCCAATGCTAGCGGGAGAAGGTACGAGCAGTACTTC. Translated, it gives CASSPNASGRRYEQYF.

This clone was seen more than once but under ten times. The same CDR3 also results from other DNA sequences found in this sample. This chain joins TRBV19 and TRBJ1-5; TRBD1 matches 7 bases. V was pared by 7 bases and J by 7 bases, with 4 bases of the junction left unmatched. Germline CDR1 is LNHDA and CDR2 is SQIVND (reference sequence). This CDR3 has 12 residues. The CDR3 nucleotides are TGTGCCAGTACGCCAGGGGGGCAGCCCCAGCATTTT. Residues: CASTPGGQPQHF.

The gene calls are TRBV10-3 and TRBJ1-5; 11 bases match TRBD1. The CDR3 is made up of 16 amino acids. CDR1 and CDR2 (germline): ENHRY, SYGVKD. V was clipped by 8 bases and J by 2 bases; unmatched bases: 8. CDR3 nucleotide sequence: TGTGCCATCGACGGGACAGGGGGGATTGGCAATCAGCCCCAGCATTTT. Translated, it gives CAIDGTGGIGNQPQHF.